What follows describes a single T cell receptor beta chain. The antigen is undetermined. These data are taken from a study of CD8+ T cells in alopecia areata. The overall study: Among treated patients, oral tofacitinib was administered at 5 to 10 mg twice daily.

CDR1 is SGHDN and CDR2 is FVKESK in the germline V gene. The CDR3 runs 13 residues. V shed 4 bases and J shed 3 bases, with 10 bases lying between them. Reverse transcription of extracted RNA yielded cDNA, which provided the sequencing template. Profiling relied on immunoSEQ multiplex PCR, and the TCRdb table lists in-frame clones only, not all of them. The sample carries about 270,000 clones, about three fifths recorded once. Regarding treatment: oral pan-JAK inhibitor, 5-10 mg twice daily. It was from alopecia areata patients that lesional scalp punch biopsies and peripheral blood were collected. Broader study findings: Lesional scalp, especially alopecia totalis/universalis, showed higher clonality than normal scalp. A large proportion of expanded lesional clones were detected persisting in scalp and blood during tofacitinib.

The rearrangement links TRBV14 to TRBJ2-7, with no clear D. Sequences were derived from CD4+ T cells sorted from blood, sampled at approximately week 51, from a patient treated with tofacitinib. The TCR originated in a human donor with alopecia areata. DNA of the CDR3: TGTGCCAGCAGCCCAAGGGTCGTCTACGAGCAGTACTTC. This sequence encodes CASSPRVVYEQYF.